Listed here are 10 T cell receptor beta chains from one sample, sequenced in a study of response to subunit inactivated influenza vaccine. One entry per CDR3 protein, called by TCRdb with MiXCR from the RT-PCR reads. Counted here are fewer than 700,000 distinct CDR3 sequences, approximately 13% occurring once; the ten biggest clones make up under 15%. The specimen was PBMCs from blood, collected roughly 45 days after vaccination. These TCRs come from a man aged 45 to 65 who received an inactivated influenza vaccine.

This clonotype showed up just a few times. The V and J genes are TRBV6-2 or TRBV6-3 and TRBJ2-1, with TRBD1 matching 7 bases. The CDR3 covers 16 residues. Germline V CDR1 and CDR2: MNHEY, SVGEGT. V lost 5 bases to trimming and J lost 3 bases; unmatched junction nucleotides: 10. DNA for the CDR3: TGTGCCAGCAGTAACAGACAGGGAAGTCTCTACAATGAGCAGTTCTTC. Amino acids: CASSNRQGSLYNEQFF.

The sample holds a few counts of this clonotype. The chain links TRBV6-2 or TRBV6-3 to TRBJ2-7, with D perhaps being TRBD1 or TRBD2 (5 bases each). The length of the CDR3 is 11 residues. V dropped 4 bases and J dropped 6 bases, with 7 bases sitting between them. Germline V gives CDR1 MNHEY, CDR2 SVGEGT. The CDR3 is CASSSGLEQYF. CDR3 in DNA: TGTGCCAGCAGTTCGGGGCTCGAGCAGTACTTC.

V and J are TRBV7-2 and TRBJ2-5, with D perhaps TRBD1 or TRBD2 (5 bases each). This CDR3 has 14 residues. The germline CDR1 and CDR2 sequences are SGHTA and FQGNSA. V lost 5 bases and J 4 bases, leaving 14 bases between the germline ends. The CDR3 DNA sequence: TGTGCCAGCAGCCTTCGGGGCCCCCCAGAGACCCAGTACTTC. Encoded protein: CASSLRGPPETQYF. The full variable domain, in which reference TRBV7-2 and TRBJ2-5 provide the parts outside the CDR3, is GAGVSQSPSNKVTEKGKDVELRCDPISGHTALYWYRQSLGQGLEFLIYFQGNSAPDKSGLPSDRFSAERTGGSVSTLTIQRTQQEDSAVYLCASSLRGPPETQYFGPGTRLLVL.

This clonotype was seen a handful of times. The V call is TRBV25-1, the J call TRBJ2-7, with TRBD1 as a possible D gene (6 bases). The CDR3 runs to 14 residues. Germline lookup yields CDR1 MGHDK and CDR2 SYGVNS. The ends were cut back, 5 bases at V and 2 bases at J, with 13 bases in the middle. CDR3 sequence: CASSRTGSPYEQYF. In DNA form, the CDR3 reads TGTGCCAGCAGTCGCACAGGGAGTCCCTACGAGCAGTACTTC.

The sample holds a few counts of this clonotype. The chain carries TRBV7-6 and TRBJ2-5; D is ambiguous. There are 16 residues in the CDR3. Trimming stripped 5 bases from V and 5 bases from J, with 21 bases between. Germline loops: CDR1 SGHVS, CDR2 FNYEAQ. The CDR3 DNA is TGTGCCAGCAGCGATACGGACGGTCGACTGGGGGAGACCCAGTACTTC. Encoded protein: CASSDTDGRLGETQYF.

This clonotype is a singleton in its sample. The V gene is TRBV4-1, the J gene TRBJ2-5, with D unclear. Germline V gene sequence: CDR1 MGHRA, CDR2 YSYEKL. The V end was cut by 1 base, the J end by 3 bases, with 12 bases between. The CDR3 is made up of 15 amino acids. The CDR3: CASSQGSARKETQYF. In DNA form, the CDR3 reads TGCGCCAGCAGCCAAGGCTCGGCACGAAAAGAGACCCAGTACTTC.

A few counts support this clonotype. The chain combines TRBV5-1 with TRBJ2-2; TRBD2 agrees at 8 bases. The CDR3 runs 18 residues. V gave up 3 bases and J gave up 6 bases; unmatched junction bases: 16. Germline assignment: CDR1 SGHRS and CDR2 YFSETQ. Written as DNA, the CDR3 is TGCGCCAGCAGCTCTCCCCTAGCGGGTGTATCATACGCCGGGGAGCTGTTTTTT. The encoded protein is CASSSPLAGVSYAGELFF.

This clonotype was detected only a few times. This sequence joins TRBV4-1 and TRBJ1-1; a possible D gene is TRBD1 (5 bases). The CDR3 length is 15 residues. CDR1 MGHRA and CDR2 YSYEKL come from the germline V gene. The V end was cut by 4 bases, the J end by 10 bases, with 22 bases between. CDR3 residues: CASSLSWQGGESAFF. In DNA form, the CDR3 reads TGCGCCAGCAGCCTATCTTGGCAGGGAGGGGAGTCAGCTTTCTTT.

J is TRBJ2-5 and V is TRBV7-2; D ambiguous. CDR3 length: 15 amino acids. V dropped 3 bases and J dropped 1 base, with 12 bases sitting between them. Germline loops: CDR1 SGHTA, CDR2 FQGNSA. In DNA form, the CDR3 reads TGTGCCAGCAGCTTTCGTGGGTCATTCCAAGAGACCCAGTACTTC. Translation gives CASSFRGSFQETQYF.

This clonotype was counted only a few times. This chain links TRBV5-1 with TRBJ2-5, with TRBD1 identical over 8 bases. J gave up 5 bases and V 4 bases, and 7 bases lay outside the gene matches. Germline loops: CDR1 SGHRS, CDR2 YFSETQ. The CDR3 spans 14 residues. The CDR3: CASSRQGRGETQYF. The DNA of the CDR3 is TGCGCCAGCAGCAGACAGGGGAGAGGGGAGACCCAGTACTTC.